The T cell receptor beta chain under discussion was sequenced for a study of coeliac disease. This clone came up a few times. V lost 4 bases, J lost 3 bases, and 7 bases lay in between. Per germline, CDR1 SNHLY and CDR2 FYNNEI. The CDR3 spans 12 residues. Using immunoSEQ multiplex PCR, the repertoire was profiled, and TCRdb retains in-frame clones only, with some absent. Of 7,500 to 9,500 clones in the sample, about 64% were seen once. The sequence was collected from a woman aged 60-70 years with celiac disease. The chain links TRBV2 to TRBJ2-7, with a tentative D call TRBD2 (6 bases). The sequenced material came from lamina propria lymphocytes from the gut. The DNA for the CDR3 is TGTGCCAGCAGTGTCGGGGGCTACGAGCAGTACTTC. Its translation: CASSVGGYEQYF.